Detailed here is one T cell receptor (beta chain). Its target antigen remains unknown. It has no much larger one-base neighbor in the sample; base qualities were not kept. This sample was taken from a study of CD8+CD57+ T cells in acquired aplastic anemia (dated by TCRdb to about 2018). Describing the broader study: On average, sorted CD4+ and CD8+ cells yielded about 3 ug of extracted DNA, with a range of roughly 0.18 to 27.4 ug. Healthy donor samples averaged approximately 10 million reads for CD4+ and under 14 million for CD8+ cells. Results and caveats for the whole study, not just this receptor: Although 25 to 30 CD8+ CDR3 sequences were shared by patients and controls, these sequences appeared highly expressed in patients and within the immunodominant clones of patients. Between patients and healthy controls, no significant difference in CD8+ Simpson's diversity was found (P=0.060).

TCR beta VDJ combination and CDR3 sequence profiling used genomic DNA as the template. TCR repertoire sequencing was run on an Illumina HiSeq 2000. Per the original workflow: Repertoires were assessed using TRBV/TRBJ rearrangement plots, CDR3 size and DJ length profiles, and Simpson's diversity index. Whichever DNA sequence was most abundant in the deep sequencing data was defined as the immunodominant clone. CDR3 amino acid sequences were screened for sharing across subjects and compared with published repertoires and the VDJdb database. The public reads were reprocessed in TCRdb via fastp at Q25 and MiXCR, keeping in-frame beta chains. Each entry merges the rows of one CDR3 protein and shows their most common DNA and genes. The V and J calls come from TCRdb's annotation, not from the publication. This sample is represented by about 170,000 distinct CDR3 sequences; 63% of them were singletons. Jointly, the top ten make up less than 55% of the sample.

In the study, sorted CD4+ and CD8+ blood T cells from patients with severe aplastic anemia and from healthy subjects underwent deep sequencing of TCR repertoires. Ficoll-Paque density gradient centrifugation was used to isolate peripheral blood mononuclear cells. Before DNA extraction, CD4+ and CD8+ T cells were sorted with FACS or magnetic beads. As encoded in the germline V gene, CDR1 is SNHLY while CDR2 is FYNNEI. The CDR3 covers 17 residues, taking in both the cysteine and the phenylalanine. CDR3 DNA only is kept here, 51 bases in frame from base 1. Trimming costs V 4 bases and J 0 bases, and their ends lie 19 bases apart.

The specimen sequenced was sorted CD4+, CD8+, or CD8+CD57+ T cells (not recorded which) from PBMCs. Recombination linked TRBV2 to TRBJ2-7, with the D call perhaps TRBD1 or TRBD2, each one matching 6 bases. This receptor was obtained from a human donor in good health. The nucleotide sequence reads as follows: TGTGCCAGCAGTGTAGGGCTAGGGGGGAAGAGCTCCTACGAGCAGTACTTC. This translates into CASSVGLGGKSSYEQYF.